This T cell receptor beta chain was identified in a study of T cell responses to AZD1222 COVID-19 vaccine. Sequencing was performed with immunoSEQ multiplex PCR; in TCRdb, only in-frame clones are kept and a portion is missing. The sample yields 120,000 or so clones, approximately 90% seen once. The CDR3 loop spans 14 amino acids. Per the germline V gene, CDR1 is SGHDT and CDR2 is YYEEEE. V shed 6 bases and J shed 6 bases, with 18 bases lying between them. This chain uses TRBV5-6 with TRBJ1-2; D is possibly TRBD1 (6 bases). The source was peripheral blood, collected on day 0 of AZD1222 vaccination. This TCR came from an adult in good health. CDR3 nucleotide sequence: TGTGCCAGCACCTCTTGGTGGGGGGCAAATGGCTACACCTTC. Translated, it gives CASTSWWGANGYTF.